A selection of T cell receptor beta chains follows, all from one sample in a study of blood T cell repertoires in COVID-19. Clones were sequenced by immunoSEQ multiplex PCR, and TCRdb holds only the in-frame ones, with some missing. The table shows 200,000 or so clones, with more than 70% occurring only once. Sequencing was done on a sample of PBMCs or T cells enriched from blood (not recorded which). The origin of the receptors is a woman between 40 and 50 years old with acute COVID-19. The CDR3 runs from the conserved cysteine through the conserved F or W. A D gene is named only where the DNA matches it firmly. Expanded clones are given a class, and other clones once, few, many or no size at all.

D	size	J	V	CDR3	DNA
TRBD1	-	TRBJ1-1	TRBV11-2	CASSLTDRGEAFF	TGTGCCAGCAGTCTGACGGACAGGGGAGAAGCTTTCTTT
TRBD1	-	TRBJ1-3	TRBV19	CASTDRGFSGNTIYF	TGTGCCAGTACCGACAGGGGGTTCTCTGGAAACACCATATATTTT
TRBD1	-	TRBJ2-7	TRBV29-1	CSVEDPRTGPSYEQYF	TGCAGCGTTGAAGATCCCCGGACAGGGCCCTCCTACGAGCAGTACTTC
-	once	TRBJ2-1	TRBV27	CASSGGSRQGRGEQFF	TGTGCCAGCAGTGGAGGGTCTCGACAAGGGCGTGGGGAGCAGTTCTTC
TRBD1	-	TRBJ2-7	TRBV11-2	CASSLVTGGSYEQYF	TGTGCCAGCAGCTTAGTTACAGGGGGCTCCTACGAGCAGTACTTC
TRBD1	-	TRBJ1-1	TRBV30	CAWSRRTGNTEAFF	TGTGCCTGGAGTCGCCGGACAGGGAACACTGAAGCTTTCTTT
-	-	TRBJ2-2	TRBV19	CASRDSGDTGELFF	TGTGCCAGTCGGGACTCGGGCGACACCGGGGAGCTGTTTTTT
-	-	TRBJ2-1	TRBV20-1	CSATPGAEQFF	TGCAGTGCTACCCCAGGGGCAGAGCAGTTCTTC
-	-	TRBJ2-2	TRBV7-2	CASGSGSGELFF	TGTGCCAGCGGGAGTGGAAGCGGGGAGCTGTTTTTT
-	-	TRBJ1-2	TRBV5-1	CASSLESGSHGYTF	TGCGCCAGCAGCTTGGAATCGGGTTCTCATGGCTACACCTTC
-	-	TRBJ2-5	TRBV21-1	CASSKEQDRDQETQYF	TGTGCCAGCAGCAAAGAGCAGGACAGGGACCAAGAGACCCAGTACTTC
TRBD1	-	TRBJ1-6	TRBV19	CASSIRTGAYNSPLHF	TGTGCCAGTAGTATAAGGACAGGGGCTTATAATTCACCCCTCCACTTT
-	-	TRBJ1-1	TRBV11-3	CASSLVGGEAFF	TGTGCCAGCAGCTTAGTCGGAGGGGAAGCTTTCTTT
-	-	TRBJ1-5	TRBV5-1	CASSLGQSNQPQHF	TGCGCCAGCAGCTTGGGACAGAGCAATCAGCCCCAGCATTTT
-	-	TRBJ2-2	TRBV5-6	CASSLAYTGELFF	TGTGCCAGCAGCTTGGCTTACACCGGGGAGCTGTTTTTT
-	-	TRBJ1-1	TRBV7-8	CASSPRQTNTEAFF	TGTGCCAGCAGCCCGCGGCAGACGAACACTGAAGCTTTCTTT
-	-	TRBJ2-5	TRBV5-4	CASSPAGSKTQYF	TGTGCCAGCAGCCCAGCAGGGTCGAAGACCCAGTACTTC
TRBD1	-	TRBJ1-2	TRBV9	CASSVVTGVGYTF	TGTGCCAGCAGCGTAGTAACAGGGGTAGGCTACACCTTC
-	-	TRBJ1-5	TRBV21-1	CASSKGRQPQHF	TGTGCCAGCAGCAAAGGGAGGCAGCCCCAGCATTTT
TRBD1	-	TRBJ2-7	TRBV4-2	CASSRATGGGEQYF	TGTGCCAGCAGCCGTGCGACAGGGGGAGGCGAGCAGTACTTC
TRBD1	few	TRBJ1-1	TRBV5-6	CASSRGQPNTEAFF	TGTGCCAGCAGCCGGGGACAGCCGAACACTGAAGCTTTCTTT
TRBD2	-	TRBJ2-5	TRBV9	CASSAGLAIETQYF	TGTGCCAGCAGCGCGGGACTAGCGATAGAGACCCAGTACTTC
-	-	TRBJ1-3	TRBV10-2	CASSDPTEISGNTIYF	TGCGCCAGCAGTGACCCGACAGAAATCTCTGGAAACACCATATATTTT
TRBD1	-	TRBJ2-5	TRBV7-8	CAISGTGSFGTQYF	TGTGCCATCTCCGGGACAGGGTCGTTCGGAACCCAGTACTTC
TRBD1	-	TRBJ1-2	TRBV7-2	CASSFGQVWGYTF	TGTGCCAGCAGCTTCGGACAGGTTTGGGGCTACACCTTC
-	once	TRBJ2-3	TRBV5-1	CASSRSGSTDTQYF	TGCGCCAGCAGCCGAAGCGGGAGCACAGATACGCAGTATTTT
-	-	TRBJ1-2	TRBV10-3	CAISWDIVGLGYTF	TGTGCCATCAGTTGGGACATCGTTGGGCTTGGCTACACCTTC
TRBD1	-	TRBJ1-1	TRBV3-1/TRBV3-2	CASSPRTGSMNTEAFF	TGTGCCAGCAGCCCCCGGACAGGGTCCATGAACACTGAAGCTTTCTTT
-	-	TRBJ1-4	TRBV5-1	CASSLALVEGEKLFF	TGCGCCAGCAGCTTGGCCCTCGTAGAGGGTGAAAAACTGTTTTTT
-	-	TRBJ1-1	TRBV5-1	CASSLLQGFGTEAFF	TGCGCCAGCAGCCTCCTCCAGGGATTCGGAACTGAAGCTTTCTTT
TRBD1	-	TRBJ1-5	TRBV6-6	CASSLKQGGIYPKHF	TGTGCCAGCAGCCTCAAACAGGGGGGAATCTACCCTAAGCATTTT
-	few	TRBJ1-1	TRBV4-3	CASSQVGTEAFF	TGCGCCAGCAGCCAAGTCGGCACTGAAGCTTTCTTT
-	-	TRBJ1-6	TRBV30	CAWSLPGGLSPLHF	TGTGCCTGGAGTCTCCCCGGGGGGCTTTCACCCCTCCACTTT
-	-	TRBJ2-3	TRBV9	CASSVLVWDTQYF	TGTGCCAGCAGCGTACTAGTTTGGGATACGCAGTATTTT
TRBD1	-	TRBJ1-1	TRBV11-3	CASSFTGGNTEAFF	TGTGCCAGCAGCTTCACAGGGGGGAACACTGAAGCTTTCTTT
TRBD2	-	TRBJ2-7	TRBV27	CASSLSASGPRSYEQYF	TGTGCCAGCAGTTTATCGGCTAGCGGCCCCCGTTCCTACGAGCAGTACTTC
TRBD1	-	TRBJ1-2	TRBV5-1	CASSLAPDRGGGYTF	TGCGCCAGCAGCTTGGCGCCCGACAGGGGGGGAGGCTACACCTTC
-	-	TRBJ1-6	TRBV6-5	CASHDTLSSPLHF	TGTGCCAGCCACGACACACTGAGTTCACCCCTCCACTTT
-	-	TRBJ1-6	TRBV5-6	CASSLASGASSPLHF	TGTGCCAGCAGCTTGGCCTCGGGAGCTAGTTCACCCCTCCACTTT
-	-	TRBJ2-1	TRBV10-2	CASSYSGTTEQFF	TGCGCCAGCAGTTACTCCGGGACAACTGAGCAGTTCTTC
-	once	TRBJ1-4	TRBV7-9	CASSLVDGRRDEKLFF	TGTGCCAGCAGCTTAGTGGACGGGCGGCGGGATGAAAAACTGTTTTTT
-	-	TRBJ2-7	TRBV7-2	CASSFGVRTGEQYF	TGTGCCAGCAGCTTCGGAGTCCGGACGGGGGAGCAGTACTTC
-	-	TRBJ2-3	TRBV6-1	CASSEIPGGPADTQYF	TGTGCCAGCAGTGAAATACCCGGGGGACCCGCAGATACGCAGTATTTT
TRBD1	few	TRBJ1-5	TRBV24-1	CATSDPRDSHPGNQPQHF	TGTGCCACCAGTGATCCCCGGGACAGCCACCCCGGCAATCAGCCCCAGCATTTT
-	-	TRBJ1-3	TRBV23-1	CASSQLARANTIYF	TGCGCCAGCAGTCAATTAGCCAGGGCCAACACCATATATTTT
TRBD1	-	TRBJ1-4	TRBV13	CASSPGQANEKLFF	TGTGCCAGCAGCCCCGGACAGGCTAATGAAAAACTGTTTTTT
-	-	TRBJ1-2	TRBV14	CASSHGSGIRGGYTF	TGTGCCAGCAGCCATGGATCGGGGATTAGAGGTGGCTACACCTTC
TRBD1	-	TRBJ1-6	TRBV2	CASSGTGSSYNSPLHF	TGTGCCAGCAGTGGGACAGGCAGCTCCTATAATTCACCCCTCCACTTT
-	-	TRBJ2-1	TRBV9	CASSGQGRGYNEQFF	TGTGCCAGCAGCGGGCAGGGACGGGGGTACAATGAGCAGTTCTTC
-	-	TRBJ1-4	TRBV2	CASSEEQGRKLFF	TGTGCCAGCAGTGAAGAACAGGGCCGAAAACTGTTTTTT
TRBD2	-	TRBJ2-1	TRBV5-4	CASSEAGGLNEQFF	TGTGCCAGCAGTGAAGCGGGGGGGCTTAATGAGCAGTTCTTC
-	-	TRBJ1-5	TRBV19	CASSSRVTQPQHF	TGTGCCAGTAGTTCCAGGGTGACTCAGCCCCAGCATTTT
TRBD1	-	TRBJ1-1	TRBV2	CASRWTGVEAFF	TGTGCCAGCAGATGGACAGGGGTTGAAGCTTTCTTT
TRBD1	-	TRBJ2-2	TRBV5-1	CASRSWTGDAGELFF	TGCGCCAGCAGAAGTTGGACAGGGGACGCCGGGGAGCTGTTTTTT
-	once	TRBJ1-2	TRBV10-3	CAISESEGGYTF	TGTGCCATCAGTGAGTCCGAGGGAGGCTACACCTTC